This T cell receptor beta chain originates from a study of T cell responses to AZD1222 COVID-19 vaccine. Sequencing was performed with immunoSEQ multiplex PCR; in TCRdb, only in-frame clones are kept and a portion is missing. The repertoire holds 150,000 or so clones, with around nine tenths as singletons. The V segment lost 1 base and the J segment 15 bases; nucleotides outside the gene matches: 14. From germline, CDR1 is LGHNA and CDR2 YSLEER. The CDR3 sequence is 15 residues long. Findings and caveats of the study: Repertoire sampling was restricted to post-peak T cell response timepoints. Vaccination with two AZD1222 doses was followed by a rise in Spike-specific TCR breadth and depth. Females made up more of the donors, who were largely white British, and clonal diversity may have come out too low.

In its sample, this clone was seen once. Antigen unknown. The V gene is TRBV4-3, the J gene TRBJ2-1; 8 nucleotides line up with TRBD1. This specimen consisted of peripheral blood, obtained on day 0 of AZD1222 vaccination. The TCR sequence derives from an adult in good health. CDR3 sequence reads: CASSQGGTGTLHLFF. CDR3 coding DNA: TGCGCCAGCAGCCAAGGCGGGACAGGTACCCTTCACCTGTTCTTC.